A single sample gave rise to the 17 T cell receptor beta chains below, sequenced in a study of blood T cell repertoires in COVID-19. Sequenced by immunoSEQ multiplex PCR; TCRdb stores in-frame clones only, minus some. In the table there are some 150,000 clones, roughly 86% of which are singletons. Sequenced input: peripheral blood. The receptors shown here come from a human donor in a cohort sampled during active COVID-19.

This clone was observed a single time. The chain employs TRBV2 and TRBJ2-1, with 11 bases aligning to TRBD2. The CDR3 is made up of 15 amino acids. The V segment lost 1 base and the J segment 8 bases; nucleotides outside the gene matches: 4. Per germline, CDR1 SNHLY and CDR2 FYNNEI. This CDR3 reads CASSEGLAGPYEQFF. CDR3 nucleotide sequence: TGTGCCAGCAGTGAAGGACTAGCGGGGCCTTATGAGCAGTTCTTC.

This clone was seen just once. The chain has TRBV11-1 and TRBJ1-5, with D unclear. V was shortened by 5 bases and J by 7 bases, with 9 bases between the two germline ends. Germline CDR1 and CDR2: SGHAT and FQDESV (reference sequence). This CDR3 is 12 amino acids long. As DNA, the CDR3 is TGTGCCAGCAGCCCCAGAATGCAGCCCCAGCATTTT. Encoded protein: CASSPRMQPQHF.

The V gene is TRBV5-1, the J gene TRBJ1-2, with TRBD1 matching over 7 bases. The CDR3 spans 12 residues. Germline V lookup: CDR1 SGHRS, CDR2 YFSETQ. Trimming at V came to 4 bases and at J to 6 bases, leaving 3 bases not matched to a gene. This CDR3 is CASSTGVDGYTF. The CDR3 DNA follows: TGCGCCAGCAGCACAGGGGTCGATGGCTACACCTTC.

This sequence joins TRBV18 and TRBJ2-2, with D perhaps TRBD2 (5 bases). V was clipped by 6 bases and J by 3 bases, with 17 bases between them. Germline V gene sequence: CDR1 KGHSH, CDR2 LQKENI. The CDR3 has 16 residues. The CDR3 DNA reads as TGTGCCAGCTCTCTTAACCCGGGATCTCACACCGGGGAGCTGTTTTTT. Translation: CASSLNPGSHTGELFF.

The chain has TRBV9 and TRBJ2-1; TRBD2 matches 7 bases. The CDR3 length is 15 residues. The ends lost 1 base at V and 8 bases at J; junction bases unmatched: 9. The germline gives CDR1 SGDLS, CDR2 YYNGEE. The CDR3: CASSVSLGTKDEQFF. CDR3 in DNA: TGTGCCAGCAGCGTATCGTTGGGGACTAAAGATGAGCAGTTCTTC.

The gene calls are TRBV7-3 and TRBJ1-1; 7 positions match TRBD1. Per the germline V gene, CDR1 is SGHTA and CDR2 is FQGTGA. This CDR3 comprises 16 residues. Trimming removed 0 bases from V and 4 bases from J; junction bases left unmatched: 8. CDR3 region: CASSLTTLGQPTEAFF. CDR3 in DNA: TGTGCCAGCAGCTTAACAACCTTGGGACAGCCCACTGAAGCTTTCTTT.

V usage is TRBV11-2 and J usage is TRBJ1-1; a weak D match, TRBD1 (5 bases). Trimming removed 4 bases from V and 4 bases from J, with 7 bases in between. The CDR3 spans 12 residues. Per the germline V gene, CDR1 is SGHAT and CDR2 is FQNNGV. CDR3 coding DNA: TGTGCCAGCAGCTGGCAGGGCACTGAAGCTTTCTTT. Translated: CASSWQGTEAFF.

The rearrangement links TRBV19 to TRBJ1-2; 9 bases agree with TRBD1. The CDR3 has 15 amino acids. V was pared by 7 bases and J by 3 bases, with 9 bases of the junction left unmatched. Per the germline V gene, CDR1 is LNHDA and CDR2 is SQIVND (reference sequence). DNA of the CDR3: TGTGCCAGTAAGATACCGGGACAGGGCCACTATGGCTACACCTTC. Translating it yields CASKIPGQGHYGYTF.

V gene TRBV7-2 combines with J gene TRBJ2-5, with 10 bases aligning to TRBD1. The CDR3 runs to 15 residues. The germline V gene has CDR1 SGHTA and CDR2 FQGNSA. Germline trimming cut 5 bases from V and 5 bases from J; bases unmatched to any gene: 8. The CDR3 here is CASSVGTGVRETQYF. The CDR3 coding sequence is TGTGCCAGCAGCGTCGGGACAGGGGTAAGGGAGACCCAGTACTTC.

CDR3 residues: CASTHRLPGEPGELFF. The CDR3 DNA reads TGTGCCAGTACCCACCGGCTACCAGGGGAACCCGGGGAGCTGTTTTTT. The chain links TRBV19 to TRBJ2-2, with D perhaps TRBD1 (6 bases). Trimming left V 7 bases short and J 6 bases short, with 21 bases between. There are 16 residues in the CDR3. In germline, CDR1 is LNHDA, CDR2 SQIVND (reference sequence).

The V gene is TRBV5-6, the J gene TRBJ2-7, with 8 nucleotides matching TRBD1. This CDR3 spans 16 amino acids. Germline-derived CDR1 and CDR2 are SGHDT and YYEEEE. V gave up 4 bases and J gave up 0 bases; unmatched junction bases: 9. The CDR3 region has the DNA TGTGCCAGCAGCGCGGACGGACAGGGTTTCTCCTACGAGCAGTACTTC. Amino acids: CASSADGQGFSYEQYF.

The chain uses TRBV5-4 and TRBJ2-1; the match to TRBD2 covers 7 bases. The CDR3 loop spans 17 amino acids. After removal of 4 bases from V and 0 bases from J, the junction contained 10 bases not matched to a gene. Germline V gives CDR1 SGHNT, CDR2 YYREEE (reference sequence). The CDR3, as DNA: TGTGCCAGCAGCGGCGGGGATGGGAGGGACTCCTACAATGAGCAGTTCTTC. Its protein product is CASSGGDGRDSYNEQFF.

The chain has TRBV10-3 and TRBJ1-1; 9 positions match TRBD1. From germline, CDR1 is ENHRY and CDR2 SYGVKD. With 6 bases clipped from V and 3 bases from J, the junction kept 8 bases outside the gene matches. This CDR3 contains 15 residues. CDR3 nucleotides: TGTGCCATCAGGCAAAGCCGGGACAGGGACACTGAAGCTTTCTTT. This gives the protein CAIRQSRDRDTEAFF.

The chain joins TRBV2 to TRBJ2-1; TRBD2 agrees at 8 bases. Germline-derived CDR1 and CDR2 are SNHLY and FYNNEI. V dropped 8 bases and J dropped 4; count of bases not matched to a gene: 4. The CDR3 runs to 13 residues. The CDR3 nucleotides are TGTGCCAGCTTTAGCGGGGCATACAATGAGCAGTTCTTC. As protein: CASFSGAYNEQFF.

The chain employs TRBV12-3 or TRBV12-4 and TRBJ2-1, with D possibly TRBD2 on 5 matching bases. This CDR3 is 13 amino acids long. Between the trimmed V and J ends, which lost 5 bases and 8 bases, there was a span of 13 bases. CDR3 sequence reads: CASSPRLRDEQFF. The DNA for the CDR3 is TGTGCCAGCAGTCCCCGTTTGAGGGATGAGCAGTTCTTC.

The rearrangement uses TRBV7-2 and TRBJ1-2; D possibly corresponds to TRBD1 (6 bases). CDR3 length: 15 residues. Germline loops: CDR1 SGHTA, CDR2 FQGNSA. Trimming took off 7 bases at V and 4 bases at J, with 19 bases between the two ends. In DNA form, the CDR3 reads TGTGCCAGCAATGGCTTTGGGGGGGCCGCCTATGGCTACACCTTC. Amino acids: CASNGFGGAAYGYTF.

This chain connects TRBV6-4 to TRBJ2-2; weak D call: TRBD2 (7 bases). This CDR3 is built from 19 residues. Germline values: CDR1 MRHNA, CDR2 SNTAGT. The V and J ends lost 0 bases and 2 bases respectively, with 19 bases between them. The CDR3 sequence: CASSDSIGPAGANTGELFF. DNA of the CDR3: TGTGCCAGCAGTGACTCGATAGGCCCGGCGGGGGCCAACACCGGGGAGCTGTTTTTT.